The rows below give T cell receptor beta chains drawn from one sample of a study of cytomegalovirus exposure and HLA in healthy donors. The data were produced by immunoSEQ multiplex PCR, yet TCRdb's version contains in-frame clones alone and is incomplete. Found here are roughly 90,000 clones, roughly four fifths of them singletons; the top ten hold approximately 4.6%. The sequencing input was PBMCs. These receptors originate from a middle-aged woman in good health and CMV-seropositive. CDR3s include the opening cysteine and the closing phenylalanine or tryptophan. D genes are given only for firm matches. Some rows have no size entry. The others give once, few or many, or a class for an expanded clone.

CDR3nt | CDR3aa | d_gene | abundance | j_gene | v_gene
TGTGCCAGCAGTGAGCTACAGGGGGGAGTTGCCAAAAACATTCAGTACTTC | CASSELQGGVAKNIQYF | TRBD1 | once | TRBJ2-4 | TRBV6-1
TGTGCCAGTCTTCCGCGGTCAGACCCTTACGAGCAGTACTTC | CASLPRSDPYEQYF | . | . | TRBJ2-7 | TRBV28
TGTGCCAGTAGAGGGGCGGCCCGCTATAATTCACCCCTCCACTTT | CASRGAARYNSPLHF | . | . | TRBJ1-6 | TRBV19
TGTGCCAGCAGACCTCCGGGACTAGGATACCGGGGAGAGCAGTACTTC | CASRPPGLGYRGEQYF | TRBD2 | . | TRBJ2-7 | TRBV28
TGTGCCAGTAGTATTGGACAGAATCAGCCCCAGCATTTT | CASSIGQNQPQHF | . | . | TRBJ1-5 | TRBV19
TGTGCCAGCTCACCAAGGGCGGGAGATGGGATAGAGACCCAGTACTTC | CASSPRAGDGIETQYF | TRBD2 | . | TRBJ2-5 | TRBV18
TGTGCCAGCAGCTTAGTACTAGCGGACAATGAGCAGTTCTTC | CASSLVLADNEQFF | TRBD2 | . | TRBJ2-1 | TRBV7-9
TGTGCCAGCAGCTTAGGACTAGGTATCAATGAGCAGTTCTTC | CASSLGLGINEQFF | . | . | TRBJ2-1 | TRBV7-8
TGTGCCAGCCGCCCAGCGGGAGGGCTCTACAATGAGCAGTTCTTC | CASRPAGGLYNEQFF | TRBD2 | . | TRBJ2-1 | TRBV11-3
TGTGCCAGCAGCCAAGATCAACGCGGACTAGCGGGTGATGAGCAGTTCTTC | CASSQDQRGLAGDEQFF | TRBD2 | . | TRBJ2-1 | TRBV4-2
TGTGCCAGCAGCCGAGAGAGGGGGAACTATGGCTACACCTTC | CASSRERGNYGYTF | . | once | TRBJ1-2 | TRBV14
TGTGCCAGCAGCGAAAGGGTCGTGGTGACAGCTCGCTGGGAGACCCAGTACTTC | CASSERVVVTARWETQYF | . | . | TRBJ2-5 | TRBV7-2
TGTGCCAGTTTTTATTCCCCCTACGAGCAGTACTTC | CASFYSPYEQYF | . | . | TRBJ2-7 | TRBV28
TGCGCCAGCAGCCGGGCATCGGAAGCTTTCTTT | CASSRASEAFF | . | . | TRBJ1-1 | TRBV4-3
TGTGCCAGCAACAGCCTTCGGAGGTATGGCTACACCTTC | CASNSLRRYGYTF | . | . | TRBJ1-2 | TRBV28
TGTGCCAGCAGCACTCGGGAACGGGAGACCCAGTACTTC | CASSTRERETQYF | . | once | TRBJ2-5 | TRBV5-4
TGTGCCAGTAGCTTCCTTGGACTAGCGCAAAACAATGAGCAGTTCTTC | CASSFLGLAQNNEQFF | TRBD2 | . | TRBJ2-1 | TRBV19
TGTGCCAGCCGAGATCCTACAGGGTTTGCCTATGGCTACACCTTC | CASRDPTGFAYGYTF | . | . | TRBJ1-2 | TRBV7-2
TGTGCCAGCAGCTTGGGGGGAGGGGCGGACTACAATGAGCAGTTCTTC | CASSLGGGADYNEQFF | TRBD2 | . | TRBJ2-1 | TRBV5-4
TGTGCCAGCAGCCAAGGGGCTGGAAACACCATATATTTT | CASSQGAGNTIYF | . | . | TRBJ1-3 | TRBV27
TGCGCCAGCAGCCAGACCGGGACAGGGTATGAAAAACTGTTTTTT | CASSQTGTGYEKLFF | TRBD1 | few | TRBJ1-4 | TRBV4-1
TGCGCCAGCAGCTCTTCAGGGGCCTCTGGAAACACCATATATTTT | CASSSSGASGNTIYF | . | . | TRBJ1-3 | TRBV5-1
TGTGCCAGCAGCCCCCTTGGAACGGGAGAAGGTGAGCAGTTCTTC | CASSPLGTGEGEQFF | . | . | TRBJ2-1 | TRBV7-2
TGCAGCGTCCTAATACCTCCGGCTTTCTTT | CSVLIPPAFF | . | . | TRBJ1-1 | TRBV29-1
TGCGCCAGCAGCCAGCTTCGCATGGGGACGGACGGGGGTGAAAAACTGTTTTTT | CASSQLRMGTDGGEKLFF | . | . | TRBJ1-4 | TRBV4-3
TGTGCCAGCAGCCCAAGACAGGAACTACCTAGCACAGATACGCAGTATTTT | CASSPRQELPSTDTQYF | . | few | TRBJ2-3 | TRBV5-4
TGTGCCAGCAGACCTACAGGGGAAGGAGGCTACACCTTC | CASRPTGEGGYTF | TRBD1 | once | TRBJ1-2 | TRBV27
TGTGCCAGCAGCGTCCCCTCGGGCGGGAGGGACGACAATGAGCAGTTCTTC | CASSVPSGGRDDNEQFF | TRBD2 | . | TRBJ2-1 | TRBV9
TGTGCCAGCTCTGAGGGGACTAGGATTGAGCAGTTCTTC | CASSEGTRIEQFF | TRBD2 | . | TRBJ2-1 | TRBV28
TGTGCCAGCAGTAACGTGGAGGCGGCAACTGAAGCTTTCTTT | CASSNVEAATEAFF | . | . | TRBJ1-1 | TRBV6-5
TGTGCCAGCAGTGGAACATGGGGAGCTAATGAAAAACTGTTTTTT | CASSGTWGANEKLFF | . | . | TRBJ1-4 | TRBV6-1
TGTGCCAGCAGCCGCAGGGGATTCCAAGAGACCCAGTACTTC | CASSRRGFQETQYF | . | . | TRBJ2-5 | TRBV25-1
TGTGCCAGCAGCCAAGTCGGTCGAGCGGGAGTTGGGGAACATGAGCAGTTCTTC | CASSQVGRAGVGEHEQFF | TRBD2 | . | TRBJ2-1 | TRBV4-2
TGTGCCATCAGCCAAGCGGGGGAGCAGTACTTC | CAISQAGEQYF | TRBD2 | once | TRBJ2-7 | TRBV10-3
TGTGCCAGCAACCGACAGGGACTCTACGAGCAGTACTTC | CASNRQGLYEQYF | . | . | TRBJ2-7 | TRBV2
TGCGCCAGCAGCCAAGATCGGGGAGGGCCTCTCTACGAGCGGTACTTC | CASSQDRGGPLYERYF | TRBD2 | . | TRBJ2-7 | TRBV4-3
TGTGCCAGCAGCCAAGGAAGGGGGGGCCCTTCTTACAATGAGCAGTTCTTC | CASSQGRGGPSYNEQFF | . | . | TRBJ2-1 | TRBV4-2
TGTGCCAGCAGTTTGGCCGGGTTCTCCTACGAGCAGTACTTC | CASSLAGFSYEQYF | . | few | TRBJ2-7 | TRBV27
TGTGCCAGCAGCCCGCGGAGTGCTAGCACAGATACGCAGTATTTT | CASSPRSASTDTQYF | . | . | TRBJ2-3 | TRBV7-2
TGCGCCAGCAGCCAAGACTTGGCGGGATATGAGCAGTTCTTC | CASSQDLAGYEQFF | . | . | TRBJ2-1 | TRBV4-3
TGTGCCAGCAGCTTATTCGTGACAGGGCGCGGAAGAGAGTACTTC | CASSLFVTGRGREYF | TRBD1 | . | TRBJ2-7 | TRBV7-9
TGTGCCAGCAGCTTGGGCAGGGATGGTGGCTACACCTTC | CASSLGRDGGYTF | . | once | TRBJ1-2 | TRBV5-6
TGTGCCAGCAGCCCCGAGTCGGGGGGCCTCCACTTT | CASSPESGGLHF | . | . | TRBJ1-6 | TRBV7-9
TGTGCCAGCAGCATGGGACTAGCGGGAGTGGGGAGCACAGATACGCAGTATTTT | CASSMGLAGVGSTDTQYF | TRBD2 | . | TRBJ2-3 | TRBV9
TGTGCCACCAGCAGTTCGGGACTGCTCTACGAGCAGTACTTC | CATSSSGLLYEQYF | . | few | TRBJ2-7 | TRBV15
TGCGCCAGCAGCCAAGATATTTCTTATAACTATGGCTACACCTTC | CASSQDISYNYGYTF | . | . | TRBJ1-2 | TRBV4-3
TGTGCCAGCAGACCCATACAGATCTCTGGGGCCAACGTCCTGACTTTC | CASRPIQISGANVLTF | . | few | TRBJ2-6 | TRBV6-6
TGTGCCAGCAACCCCACGCCGGGGAATCAGCCCCAGCATTTT | CASNPTPGNQPQHF | . | . | TRBJ1-5 | TRBV5-8
TGTGCCAGCAGTGTTTCTAGCGGGAGGTTGGATACGCAGTATTTT | CASSVSSGRLDTQYF | TRBD2 | . | TRBJ2-3 | TRBV27
TGCGCCAGCAGCCCAGAAAGTCTAGCGGGAGTCCGCAATGAGCAGTTCTTC | CASSPESLAGVRNEQFF | TRBD2 | . | TRBJ2-1 | TRBV4-3